This T cell receptor beta chain was sequenced during a study of T cell responses to AZD1222 COVID-19 vaccine. Findings of the study overall: Two AZD1222 doses significantly raised spike-specific TCR breadth and depth over controls. Samples come after the peak T cell response, not at day 14.

About this clone itself: As yet, its antigen is unknown.

Unmatched junction bases numbered 7, after V lost 5 bases and J lost 4 bases. Per germline, CDR1 SNHLY and CDR2 FYNNEI. The CDR3 has 15 residues. The data were produced by immunoSEQ multiplex PCR, yet TCRdb's version contains in-frame clones alone and is incomplete. This sample carries roughly 78,000 clones, about 84% of them seen once, and the ten largest clones take 2.9%. V usage is TRBV2 and J usage is TRBJ1-3, with 8 bases matching TRBD1. This clonotype was obtained from an adult in good health. Source: peripheral blood, taken on day 0 of AZD1222 vaccination. The chain's CDR3 is CASSTQGASGNTIYF. In DNA, the CDR3 is TGTGCCAGCAGTACCCAGGGGGCGAGCGGAAACACCATATATTTT.